The rows below give T cell receptor beta chains drawn from one sample of a study of cytomegalovirus exposure and HLA in healthy donors. Libraries were prepared by immunoSEQ multiplex PCR; TCRdb keeps only in-frame clonotypes and omits some of them. Of about 120,000 clones listed, roughly 80% were seen once; the top ten hold 2.7%. Sequenced material: PBMCs. The origin of the receptors is a woman in her thirties or forties in good health and CMV-seropositive. The CDR3 runs from the conserved cysteine through the conserved F or W. Fields, in order: D gene, V gene, J gene, clone size, CDR3 DNA, CDR3 protein. The D gene is left open where the match is weak. Clone size is given for some rows only: seen once, a few or many times, or a class if the clone is expanded.

d_call: TRBD1; v_call: TRBV12-5; j_call: TRBJ1-2; clone_size: -; cdr3_nt: TGTGCTAGCCGCCGAGCCCCACCCGCAACGGGACAGTACACCTATGGCTACACCTTC; cdr3_aa: CASRRAPPATGQYTYGYTF
d_call: TRBD2; v_call: TRBV27; j_call: TRBJ2-7; clone_size: -; cdr3_nt: TGTGCCAGCAGTATGAGGACTAGCGGGAGTTACTACGAGCAGTACTTC; cdr3_aa: CASSMRTSGSYYEQYF
d_call: -; v_call: TRBV5-4; j_call: TRBJ2-5; clone_size: -; cdr3_nt: TGTGCCAGCAGCTATGGACAGGGAGGGATGGAGACCCAGTACTTC; cdr3_aa: CASSYGQGGMETQYF
d_call: -; v_call: TRBV5-1; j_call: TRBJ1-6; clone_size: -; cdr3_nt: TGCGCCAGCAGCTTCCAGGATAATTCACCCCTCCACTTT; cdr3_aa: CASSFQDNSPLHF
d_call: -; v_call: TRBV20-1; j_call: TRBJ1-2; clone_size: few; cdr3_nt: TGCAGTGCTATCCGCGTGGATGGCTACACCTTC; cdr3_aa: CSAIRVDGYTF
d_call: -; v_call: TRBV5-8; j_call: TRBJ1-6; clone_size: -; cdr3_nt: TGTGCCAGCAGCCTACAGGGTGGTAATTCACCCCTCCACTTT; cdr3_aa: CASSLQGGNSPLHF
d_call: -; v_call: TRBV25-1; j_call: TRBJ2-5; clone_size: -; cdr3_nt: TGTGCCAGCACTGCCGGGCGGGAAGAGACCCAGTACTTC; cdr3_aa: CASTAGREETQYF
d_call: TRBD1; v_call: TRBV23-1; j_call: TRBJ1-6; clone_size: -; cdr3_nt: TGCGCCAGCAGTCAGAACGGGACAGGGGGGAGTTCACCCCTCCACTTT; cdr3_aa: CASSQNGTGGSSPLHF
d_call: TRBD1; v_call: TRBV19; j_call: TRBJ2-1; clone_size: -; cdr3_nt: TGTGCCAGTAGTGCGGACAGGGCGGGTGAGCAGTTCTTC; cdr3_aa: CASSADRAGEQFF
d_call: TRBD2; v_call: TRBV9; j_call: TRBJ2-3; clone_size: -; cdr3_nt: TGTGCCAGCAGCGTAGCGGGAGGGGGGGCAGATACGCAGTATTTT; cdr3_aa: CASSVAGGGADTQYF
d_call: TRBD2; v_call: TRBV27; j_call: TRBJ2-3; clone_size: -; cdr3_nt: TGTGCCAGCAGTTCCTCTAGCGGACGCACAGATACGCAGTATTTT; cdr3_aa: CASSSSSGRTDTQYF
d_call: -; v_call: TRBV5-1; j_call: TRBJ2-7; clone_size: -; cdr3_nt: TGCGCCAGCAGCTTGGATGGGAGAGGGTCCTACGAGCAGTACTTC; cdr3_aa: CASSLDGRGSYEQYF
d_call: -; v_call: TRBV5-1; j_call: TRBJ1-1; clone_size: few; cdr3_nt: TGCGCCAGCAGCTTAGGGACAAGGAACACTGAAGCTTTCTTT; cdr3_aa: CASSLGTRNTEAFF
d_call: -; v_call: TRBV6-6; j_call: TRBJ1-3; clone_size: -; cdr3_nt: TGTGCCAGCAGTTACTCTATGCGGAGCTCTGGAAACACCATATATTTT; cdr3_aa: CASSYSMRSSGNTIYF
d_call: TRBD2; v_call: TRBV14; j_call: TRBJ2-7; clone_size: -; cdr3_nt: TGTGCCAGCAGCCGTGGGACTACGGGGAGGGAGCAGTACTTC; cdr3_aa: CASSRGTTGREQYF
d_call: -; v_call: TRBV7-3; j_call: TRBJ1-2; clone_size: -; cdr3_nt: TGTGCCAGCAGCCCGGGGGGGCAGGGGTATGGCTACACCTTC; cdr3_aa: CASSPGGQGYGYTF
d_call: -; v_call: TRBV10-3; j_call: TRBJ2-1; clone_size: -; cdr3_nt: TGTGCCATCAGGGGGACACCCTTTACCGACAATGAGCAGTTCTTC; cdr3_aa: CAIRGTPFTDNEQFF
d_call: TRBD1; v_call: TRBV6-5; j_call: TRBJ1-5; clone_size: -; cdr3_nt: TGTGCCAGCAGCCCACAGGGGTTCAATCAGCCCCAGCATTTT; cdr3_aa: CASSPQGFNQPQHF
d_call: -; v_call: TRBV7-2; j_call: TRBJ2-5; clone_size: -; cdr3_nt: TGTGCCAGCAGCTTCCGGGGATTAGGGGAGACCCAGTACTTC; cdr3_aa: CASSFRGLGETQYF
d_call: -; v_call: TRBV7-9; j_call: TRBJ1-2; clone_size: once; cdr3_nt: TGTGCCAGCAGCTTAGCCAAGCCAGGAGGCTACACCTTC; cdr3_aa: CASSLAKPGGYTF
d_call: TRBD2; v_call: TRBV5-6; j_call: TRBJ2-1; clone_size: -; cdr3_nt: TGTGCCAGCAGTGTATTCGCGGGAGCCTCCTACAATGAGCAGTTCTTC; cdr3_aa: CASSVFAGASYNEQFF
d_call: -; v_call: TRBV19; j_call: TRBJ1-4; clone_size: -; cdr3_nt: TGTGCCAGTAGTTCCCATGGGCCGGATGAAAAACTGTTTTTT; cdr3_aa: CASSSHGPDEKLFF
d_call: TRBD2; v_call: TRBV5-4; j_call: TRBJ2-7; clone_size: -; cdr3_nt: TGTGCCAGCAGCCTCAGCGGGGGTGGCTACGAGCAGTACTTC; cdr3_aa: CASSLSGGGYEQYF
d_call: -; v_call: TRBV11-3; j_call: TRBJ2-5; clone_size: -; cdr3_nt: TGTGCCATCCAACAACCGGGACAAAAGTACCGGGAGGACCAAGAGACCCAGTACTTC; cdr3_aa: CAIQQPGQKYREDQETQYF
d_call: -; v_call: TRBV9; j_call: TRBJ2-3; clone_size: -; cdr3_nt: TGTGCCAGCAGCGTAGCAGAGGGGACTAGCACAGATACGCAGTATTTT; cdr3_aa: CASSVAEGTSTDTQYF
d_call: -; v_call: TRBV7-9; j_call: TRBJ1-1; clone_size: few; cdr3_nt: TGTGCCAGCAGCTTAGGGCAGATGAACACTGAAGCTTTCTTT; cdr3_aa: CASSLGQMNTEAFF
d_call: -; v_call: TRBV29-1; j_call: TRBJ2-7; clone_size: few; cdr3_nt: TGCAGCGTGCCCGGACACGGCTCCTACGAGCAGTACTTC; cdr3_aa: CSVPGHGSYEQYF
d_call: -; v_call: TRBV10-3; j_call: TRBJ1-2; clone_size: -; cdr3_nt: TGTGCCATCAGTGAGTCGTTTGTGGAGGGCTATGGCTACACCTTC; cdr3_aa: CAISESFVEGYGYTF
d_call: TRBD2; v_call: TRBV15; j_call: TRBJ2-1; clone_size: -; cdr3_nt: TGTGCCACCAGCAGAGAAGGGACTAGCGGGAGGGCCTGGGGCTCCTACAATGAGCAGTTCTTC; cdr3_aa: CATSREGTSGRAWGSYNEQFF
d_call: TRBD1; v_call: TRBV19; j_call: TRBJ2-7; clone_size: -; cdr3_nt: TGTGCCAGTAGTCCGGGGACAGGGAGGTACGAGCAGTACTTC; cdr3_aa: CASSPGTGRYEQYF
d_call: TRBD2; v_call: TRBV7-9; j_call: TRBJ2-3; clone_size: -; cdr3_nt: TGTGCCAGCAGCTTGGAGACTAGCGGGAGGGGATGGTATTTT; cdr3_aa: CASSLETSGRGWYF
d_call: -; v_call: TRBV5-6; j_call: TRBJ1-6; clone_size: once; cdr3_nt: TGTGCCAGCAGCTTGGCGGGCAGGGGTATCTATAATTCCCCCCTCCACTTT; cdr3_aa: CASSLAGRGIYNSPLHF
d_call: -; v_call: TRBV5-6; j_call: TRBJ1-5; clone_size: -; cdr3_nt: TGTGCCAGCAGCTTGGCCGGCAGGAGGATCGATCAGCCCCAGCATTTT; cdr3_aa: CASSLAGRRIDQPQHF
d_call: -; v_call: TRBV6-4; j_call: TRBJ2-6; clone_size: few; cdr3_nt: TGTGCCAGCAAAGGGGCTGGGGCCAACGTCCTGACTTTC; cdr3_aa: CASKGAGANVLTF
d_call: TRBD1; v_call: TRBV19; j_call: TRBJ1-2; clone_size: -; cdr3_nt: TGTGCCAGTGACCCAGGGGGCTTAGAGTATGGCTACACCTTC; cdr3_aa: CASDPGGLEYGYTF
d_call: -; v_call: TRBV6-6; j_call: TRBJ2-5; clone_size: -; cdr3_nt: TGTGCCAGCAGTTTAAGACTAGAGGGGAGGGAGACCCAGTACTTC; cdr3_aa: CASSLRLEGRETQYF
d_call: -; v_call: TRBV2; j_call: TRBJ1-1; clone_size: few; cdr3_nt: TGTGCCAGCAGTGAATATGGCCAGGGTGTGGACACTGAAGCTTTCTTT; cdr3_aa: CASSEYGQGVDTEAFF
d_call: -; v_call: TRBV6-5; j_call: TRBJ1-1; clone_size: -; cdr3_nt: TGTGCCAGCAGTTACTCTCGAGGGACTGAAGCTTTCTTT; cdr3_aa: CASSYSRGTEAFF
d_call: -; v_call: TRBV5-8; j_call: TRBJ1-3; clone_size: -; cdr3_nt: TGTGCCAGCAGCTTAACAGGGTCAGGAAACACCATATATTTT; cdr3_aa: CASSLTGSGNTIYF
d_call: -; v_call: TRBV10-3; j_call: TRBJ2-7; clone_size: -; cdr3_nt: TGTGCCATCAGTGATGTGACAGGAGAGTACTTC; cdr3_aa: CAISDVTGEYF
d_call: -; v_call: TRBV7-2; j_call: TRBJ1-5; clone_size: -; cdr3_nt: TGTGCCAGCAGCTTAGGGTCAGGACAATGGTTCAATCAGCCCCAGCATTTT; cdr3_aa: CASSLGSGQWFNQPQHF